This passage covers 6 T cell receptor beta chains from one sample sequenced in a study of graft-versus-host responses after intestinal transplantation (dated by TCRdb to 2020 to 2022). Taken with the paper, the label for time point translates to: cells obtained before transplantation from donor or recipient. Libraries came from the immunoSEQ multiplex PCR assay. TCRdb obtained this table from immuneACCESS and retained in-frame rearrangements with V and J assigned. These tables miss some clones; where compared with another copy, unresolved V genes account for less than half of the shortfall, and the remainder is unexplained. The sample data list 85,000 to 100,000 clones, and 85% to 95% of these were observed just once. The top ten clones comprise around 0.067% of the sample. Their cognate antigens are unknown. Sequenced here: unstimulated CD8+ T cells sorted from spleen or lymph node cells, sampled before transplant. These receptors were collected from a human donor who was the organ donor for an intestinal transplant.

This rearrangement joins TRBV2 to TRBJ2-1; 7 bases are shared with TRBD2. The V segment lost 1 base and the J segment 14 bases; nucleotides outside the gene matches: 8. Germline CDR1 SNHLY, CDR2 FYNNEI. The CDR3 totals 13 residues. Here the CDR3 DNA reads TGTGCCAGCAGTGAAGTACTTGGGGGGGAGGAGTTCTTC. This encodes CASSEVLGGEEFF.

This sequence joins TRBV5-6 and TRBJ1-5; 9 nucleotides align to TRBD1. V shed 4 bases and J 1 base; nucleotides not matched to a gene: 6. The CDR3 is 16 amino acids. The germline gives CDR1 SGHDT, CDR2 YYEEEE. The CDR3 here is CASSQTGGESNQPQHF. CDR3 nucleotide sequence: TGTGCCAGCAGCCAGACAGGGGGAGAAAGCAATCAGCCCCAGCATTTT.

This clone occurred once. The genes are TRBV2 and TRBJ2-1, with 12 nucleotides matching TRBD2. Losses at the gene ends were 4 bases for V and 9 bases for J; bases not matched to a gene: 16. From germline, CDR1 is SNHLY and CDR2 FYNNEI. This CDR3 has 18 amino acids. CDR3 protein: CASSVGFLAGGPRAEQFF. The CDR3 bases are TGTGCCAGCAGTGTTGGGTTCCTAGCGGGAGGGCCCCGCGCTGAGCAGTTCTTC.

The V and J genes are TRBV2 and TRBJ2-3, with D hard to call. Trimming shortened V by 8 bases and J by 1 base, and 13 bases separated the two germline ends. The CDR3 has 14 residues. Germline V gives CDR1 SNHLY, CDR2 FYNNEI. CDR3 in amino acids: CASWRPERTDTQYF. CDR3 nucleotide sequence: TGTGCCAGCTGGCGGCCAGAACGCACAGATACGCAGTATTTT.

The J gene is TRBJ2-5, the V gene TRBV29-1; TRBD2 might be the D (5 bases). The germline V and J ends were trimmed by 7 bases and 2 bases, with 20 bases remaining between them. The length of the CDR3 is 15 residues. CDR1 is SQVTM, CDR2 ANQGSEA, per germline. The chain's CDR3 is CSASPDWTGQETQYF. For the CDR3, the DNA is TGCAGCGCCTCCCCTGATTGGACGGGACAAGAGACCCAGTACTTC. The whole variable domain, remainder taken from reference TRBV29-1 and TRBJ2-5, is SAVISQKPSRDICQRGTSLTIQCQVDSQVTMMFWYRQQPGQSLTLIATANQGSEATYESGFVIDKFPISRPNLTFSTLTVSNMSPEDSSIYLCSASPDWTGQETQYFGPGTRLLVL.

CDR3 coding DNA: TGTGCCAGCAGTGAAAATTCAGGGTTTACCTACGAGCAGTACTTC. Translating it yields CASSENSGFTYEQYF. V gene TRBV25-1 combines with J gene TRBJ2-7; tentative D call: TRBD1 (5 bases). With 2 bases removed from V and 2 bases from J, the gap between germline ends came to 13 bases. The germline V gene has CDR1 MGHDK and CDR2 SYGVNS. The CDR3 has 15 residues.